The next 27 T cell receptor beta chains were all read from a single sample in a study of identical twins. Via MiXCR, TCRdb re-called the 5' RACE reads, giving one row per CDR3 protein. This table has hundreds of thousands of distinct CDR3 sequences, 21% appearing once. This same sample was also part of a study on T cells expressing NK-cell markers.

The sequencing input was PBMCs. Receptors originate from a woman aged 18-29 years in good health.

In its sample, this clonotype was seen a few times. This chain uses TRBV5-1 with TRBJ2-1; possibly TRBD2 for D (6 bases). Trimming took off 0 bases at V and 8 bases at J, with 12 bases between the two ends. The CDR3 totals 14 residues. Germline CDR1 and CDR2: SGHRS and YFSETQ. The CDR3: CASSLAEGLDEQFF. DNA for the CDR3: TGCGCCAGCAGCTTGGCGGAGGGGTTGGATGAGCAGTTCTTC.

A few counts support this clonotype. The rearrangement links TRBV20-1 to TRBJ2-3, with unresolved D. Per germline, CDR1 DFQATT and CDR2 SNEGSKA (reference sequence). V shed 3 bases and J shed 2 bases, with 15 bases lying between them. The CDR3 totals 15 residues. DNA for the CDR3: TGCAGTGCTAGCGCTTTGAACGGAAACACAGATACGCAGTATTTT. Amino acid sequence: CSASALNGNTDTQYF.

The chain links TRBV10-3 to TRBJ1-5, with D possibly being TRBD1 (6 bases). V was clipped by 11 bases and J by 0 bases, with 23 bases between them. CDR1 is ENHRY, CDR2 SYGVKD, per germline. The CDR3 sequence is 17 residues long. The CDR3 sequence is CAASRTDVVYSNQPQHF. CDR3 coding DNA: TGTGCCGCCTCTCGGACAGACGTAGTCTATAGCAATCAGCCCCAGCATTTT.

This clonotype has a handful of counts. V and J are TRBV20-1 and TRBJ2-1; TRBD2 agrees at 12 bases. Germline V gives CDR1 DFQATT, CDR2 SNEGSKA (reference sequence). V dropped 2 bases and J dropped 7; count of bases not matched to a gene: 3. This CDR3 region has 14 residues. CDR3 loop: CSARLAGGWNEQFF. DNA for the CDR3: TGCAGTGCTAGACTAGCGGGGGGGTGGAATGAGCAGTTCTTC.

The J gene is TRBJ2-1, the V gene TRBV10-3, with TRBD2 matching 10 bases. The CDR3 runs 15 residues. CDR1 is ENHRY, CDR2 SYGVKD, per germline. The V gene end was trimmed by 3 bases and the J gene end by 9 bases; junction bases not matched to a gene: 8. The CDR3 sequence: CAISDRSGGAGEQFF. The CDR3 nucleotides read TGTGCCATCAGTGATCGAAGCGGGGGGGCAGGTGAGCAGTTCTTC.

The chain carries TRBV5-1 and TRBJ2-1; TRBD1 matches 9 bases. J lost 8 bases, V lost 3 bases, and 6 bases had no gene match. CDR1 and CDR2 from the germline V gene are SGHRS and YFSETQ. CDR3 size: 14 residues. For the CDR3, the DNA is TGCGCCAGCAGCTCCGGGACAGGGAAGCATGAGCAGTTCTTC. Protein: CASSSGTGKHEQFF.

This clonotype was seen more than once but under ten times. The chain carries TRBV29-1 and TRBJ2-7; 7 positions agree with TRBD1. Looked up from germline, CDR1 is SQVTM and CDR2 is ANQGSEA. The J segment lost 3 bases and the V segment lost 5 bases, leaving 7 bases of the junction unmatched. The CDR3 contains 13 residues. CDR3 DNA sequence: TGCAGCGTTACCTGGGACAGAGACTACGAGCAGTACTTC. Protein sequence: CSVTWDRDYEQYF.

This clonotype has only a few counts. CDR3 nucleotide sequence: TGCAGCGTTTCCAGCACAGATACGCAGTATTTT. Amino acid sequence: CSVSSTDTQYF. The chain recombines TRBV29-1 with TRBJ2-3; the D is unclear. Germline V gene data show CDR1 as SQVTM and CDR2 as ANQGSEA. Deletions cut 5 bases from V and 0 bases from J, with 3 bases between. The CDR3 spans 11 residues.

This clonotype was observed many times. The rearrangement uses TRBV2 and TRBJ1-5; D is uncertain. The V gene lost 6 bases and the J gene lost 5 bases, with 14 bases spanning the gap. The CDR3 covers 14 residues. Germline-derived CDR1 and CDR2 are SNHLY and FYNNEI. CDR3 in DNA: TGTGCCAGCAGAAACGGCATTTTATATCAGCCCCAGCATTTT. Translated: CASRNGILYQPQHF.

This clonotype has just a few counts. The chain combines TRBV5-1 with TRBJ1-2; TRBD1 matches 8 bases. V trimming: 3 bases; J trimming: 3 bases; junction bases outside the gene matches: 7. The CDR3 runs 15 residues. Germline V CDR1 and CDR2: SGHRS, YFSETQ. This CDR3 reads CASSSTGDNYYGYTF. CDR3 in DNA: TGCGCCAGCAGCTCGACAGGGGATAACTACTATGGCTACACCTTC.

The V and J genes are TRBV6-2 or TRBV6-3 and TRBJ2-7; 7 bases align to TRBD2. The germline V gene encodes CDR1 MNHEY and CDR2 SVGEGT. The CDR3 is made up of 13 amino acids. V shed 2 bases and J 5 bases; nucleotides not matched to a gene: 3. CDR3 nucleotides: TGTGCCAGCAGTTACACTAGCGTCCACGAGCAGTACTTC. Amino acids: CASSYTSVHEQYF.

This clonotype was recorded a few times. CDR3 sequence: CASSQQGRVSNEQFF. The CDR3 nucleotides are TGCGCCAGCAGCCAACAGGGACGGGTTTCGAATGAGCAGTTCTTC. The rearrangement uses TRBV4-3 and TRBJ2-1, with D perhaps given as TRBD1 or TRBD2 (5 bases each). This CDR3 has 15 residues. The V end was cut by 2 bases, the J end by 7 bases, with 15 bases between. CDR1 LGHNA and CDR2 YSLEER come from the germline V gene.

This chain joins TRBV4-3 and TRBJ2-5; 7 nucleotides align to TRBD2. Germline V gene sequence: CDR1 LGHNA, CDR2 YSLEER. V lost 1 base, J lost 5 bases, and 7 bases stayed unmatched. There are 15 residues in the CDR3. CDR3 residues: CASSQARGRGETQYF. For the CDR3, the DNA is TGCGCCAGCAGCCAAGCCCGCGGGAGAGGGGAGACCCAGTACTTC.

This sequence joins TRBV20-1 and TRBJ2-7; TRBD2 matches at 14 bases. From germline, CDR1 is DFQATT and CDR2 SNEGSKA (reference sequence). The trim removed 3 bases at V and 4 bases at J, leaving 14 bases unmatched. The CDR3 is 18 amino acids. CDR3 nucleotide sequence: TGCAGTGCTAGCCAGCCAAAGACTAGCGGGAGGGCCGGATACGAGCAGTACTTC. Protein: CSASQPKTSGRAGYEQYF.

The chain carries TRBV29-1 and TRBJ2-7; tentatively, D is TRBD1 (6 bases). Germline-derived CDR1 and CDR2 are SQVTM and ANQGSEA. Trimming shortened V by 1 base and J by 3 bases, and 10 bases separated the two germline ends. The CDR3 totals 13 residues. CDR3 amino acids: CSVEAGARYEQYF. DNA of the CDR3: TGCAGCGTTGAAGCAGGGGCGCGCTACGAGCAGTACTTC.

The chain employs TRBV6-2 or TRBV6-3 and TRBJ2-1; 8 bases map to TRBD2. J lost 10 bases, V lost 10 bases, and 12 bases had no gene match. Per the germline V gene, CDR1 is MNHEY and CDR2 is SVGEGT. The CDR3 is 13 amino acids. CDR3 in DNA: TGTGCCACCCACCGGACTAGCTCTCTGGAGCAGTTCTTC. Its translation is CATHRTSSLEQFF.

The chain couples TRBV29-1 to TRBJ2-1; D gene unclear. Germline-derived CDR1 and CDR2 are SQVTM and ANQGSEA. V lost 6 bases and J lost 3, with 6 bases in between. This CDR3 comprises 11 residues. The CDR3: CSVYSYNEQFF. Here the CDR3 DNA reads TGCAGCGTCTACAGCTACAATGAGCAGTTCTTC.

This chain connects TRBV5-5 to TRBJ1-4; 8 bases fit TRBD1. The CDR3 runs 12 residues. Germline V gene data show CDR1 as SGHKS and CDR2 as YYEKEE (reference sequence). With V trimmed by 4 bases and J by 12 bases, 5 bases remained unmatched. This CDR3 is CASSPQDRELFF. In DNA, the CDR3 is TGTGCCAGCAGCCCCCAGGACAGGGAACTGTTTTTT.

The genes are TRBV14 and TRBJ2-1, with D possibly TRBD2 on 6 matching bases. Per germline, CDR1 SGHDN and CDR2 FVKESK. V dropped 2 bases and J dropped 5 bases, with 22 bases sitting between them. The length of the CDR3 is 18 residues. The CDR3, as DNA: TGTGCCAGCAGCCAAACCGTAAGACCGGGACTGGGCAACAATGAGCAGTTCTTC. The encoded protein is CASSQTVRPGLGNNEQFF. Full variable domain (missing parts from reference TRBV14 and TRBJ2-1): EAGVTQFPSHSVIEKGQTVTLRCDPISGHDNLYWYRRVMGKEIKFLLHFVKESKQDESGMPNNRFLAERTGGTYSTLKVQPAELEDSGVYFCASSQTVRPGLGNNEQFFGPGTRLTVL.

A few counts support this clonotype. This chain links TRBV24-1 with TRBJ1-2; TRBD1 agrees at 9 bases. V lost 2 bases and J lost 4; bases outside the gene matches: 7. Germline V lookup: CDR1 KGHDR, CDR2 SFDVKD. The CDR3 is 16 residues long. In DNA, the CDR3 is TGTGCCACCAGTGATTCCCCGGGACAGGGCTTCTATGGCTACACCTTC. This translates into CATSDSPGQGFYGYTF.

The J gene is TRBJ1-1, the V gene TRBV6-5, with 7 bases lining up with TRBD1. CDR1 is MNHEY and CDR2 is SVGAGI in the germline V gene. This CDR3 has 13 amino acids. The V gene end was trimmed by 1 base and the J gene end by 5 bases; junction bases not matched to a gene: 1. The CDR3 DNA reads TGTGCCAGCAGTTACTACAGGGGAACTGAAGCTTTCTTT. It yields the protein CASSYYRGTEAFF.

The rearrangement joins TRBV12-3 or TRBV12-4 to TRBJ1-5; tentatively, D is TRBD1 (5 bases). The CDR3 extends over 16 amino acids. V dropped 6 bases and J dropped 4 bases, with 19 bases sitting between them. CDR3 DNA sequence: TGTGCCAGCAGCTTGCTCGACAGAATTACAAATCAGCCCCAGCATTTT. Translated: CASSLLDRITNQPQHF.

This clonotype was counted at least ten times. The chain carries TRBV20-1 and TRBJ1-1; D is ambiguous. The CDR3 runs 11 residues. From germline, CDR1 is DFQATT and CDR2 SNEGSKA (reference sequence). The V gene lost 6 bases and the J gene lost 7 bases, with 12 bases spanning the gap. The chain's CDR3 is CSARPLDEAFF. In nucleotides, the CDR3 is TGCAGTGCCCGTCCCCTTGATGAAGCTTTCTTT.

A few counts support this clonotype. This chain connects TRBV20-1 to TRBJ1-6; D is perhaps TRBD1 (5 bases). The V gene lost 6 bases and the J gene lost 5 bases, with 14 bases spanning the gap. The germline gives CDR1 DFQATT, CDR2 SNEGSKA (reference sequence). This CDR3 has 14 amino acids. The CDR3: CSAQRGTDNSPLHF. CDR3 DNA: TGCAGTGCCCAACGAGGGACGGATAATTCACCCCTCCACTTT.

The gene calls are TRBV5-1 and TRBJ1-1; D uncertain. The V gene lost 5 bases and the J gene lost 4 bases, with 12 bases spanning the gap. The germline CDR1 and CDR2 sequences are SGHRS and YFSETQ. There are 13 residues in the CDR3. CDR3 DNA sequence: TGCGCCAGCAGTAAGGCCGCCGGCACTGAAGCTTTCTTT. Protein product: CASSKAAGTEAFF.

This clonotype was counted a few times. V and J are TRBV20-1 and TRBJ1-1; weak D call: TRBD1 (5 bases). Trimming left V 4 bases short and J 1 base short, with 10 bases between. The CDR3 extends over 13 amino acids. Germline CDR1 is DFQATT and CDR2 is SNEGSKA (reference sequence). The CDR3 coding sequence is TGCAGTGCTAAACCCGACAGGAACACTGAAGCTTTCTTT. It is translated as CSAKPDRNTEAFF.

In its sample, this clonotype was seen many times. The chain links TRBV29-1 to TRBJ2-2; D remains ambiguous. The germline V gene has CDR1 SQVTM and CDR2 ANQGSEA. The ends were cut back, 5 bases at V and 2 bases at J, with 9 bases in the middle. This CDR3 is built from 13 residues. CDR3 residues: CSVIDDNTGELFF. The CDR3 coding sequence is TGCAGCGTTATAGACGATAACACCGGGGAGCTGTTTTTT.